This is a list of T cell receptor beta chains from one sample in a study of blood T cell repertoires in COVID-19. The protocol was immunoSEQ multiplex PCR, while the TCRdb copy is restricted to in-frame clones and leaves out a portion. The table includes tens of thousands of clones, 85% to 90% detected once. The sequencing sample was made of peripheral blood. These receptors were taken from a human donor with active COVID-19. The donor label of this sample is uncertain. Both conserved end residues are part of each CDR3. D genes are given only for firm matches. Not every row has a clone size; where given, it reads once, few, many or a size class.

v_gene	abundance	d_gene	j_gene	CDR3nt	CDR3aa
TRBV7-2	-	-	TRBJ2-5	TGTGCCAGCAGCTTAGCGCTAGGAGAGACCCAGTACTTC	CASSLALGETQYF
TRBV4-1	-	TRBD1	TRBJ1-1	TGCGCCAGCAGCCAATCGACAGGGACCTACAACACTGAAGCTTTCTTT	CASSQSTGTYNTEAFF
TRBV7-7	-	-	TRBJ1-2	TGTGCCAGCAGCTTAGACAGGACCGGTCTAGGCTACACCTTC	CASSLDRTGLGYTF
TRBV19	-	-	TRBJ2-2	TGTGCCAGCGGGTTGAACACCGGGGAGCTGTTTTTT	CASGLNTGELFF
TRBV7-3	-	TRBD1	TRBJ2-2	TGTGCCAGCAGCATAACAACAGGGGGTAACGGGGAGCTGTTTTTT	CASSITTGGNGELFF
TRBV6-5	few	-	TRBJ1-2	TGTGCCAGCAGACCGGGACACCTCTATGGCTACACCTTC	CASRPGHLYGYTF
TRBV9	-	-	TRBJ2-2	TGTGCCAGCAGCGTCCAACCGGGGAGTACCGGGGAGCTGTTTTTT	CASSVQPGSTGELFF
TRBV19	-	TRBD1	TRBJ1-2	TGTGCCAGTAGTATGAGGCCACAGGGGAGGATTAACTATGGCTACACCTTC	CASSMRPQGRINYGYTF
TRBV29-1	-	-	TRBJ2-1	TGCAGCGTTGAAGAATCGGTCTACAATGAGCAGTTCTTC	CSVEESVYNEQFF
TRBV9	-	TRBD2	TRBJ2-1	TGTGCCAGCAGCGCCGAAGGACGGGGGGGGGAGCAGTTCTTC	CASSAEGRGGEQFF
TRBV5-6	-	-	TRBJ2-3	TGTGCCAGCAGCTCTGGGACTGCTTCAGGCGGTACGCAGTATTTT	CASSSGTASGGTQYF
TRBV3-1/TRBV3-2	-	-	TRBJ2-3	TGTGCCAGCAGCCATGGACTGGATACGCAGTATTTT	CASSHGLDTQYF
TRBV7-3	few	TRBD2	TRBJ2-3	TGTGCCAGCAGCTTACTAGCGGGGCGCACAGATACGCAGTATTTT	CASSLLAGRTDTQYF
TRBV5-6	-	TRBD1	TRBJ2-1	TGTGCCAGCAGCTTGGGACCAGGGGGCAATGAGCAGTTCTTC	CASSLGPGGNEQFF
TRBV27	-	-	TRBJ2-1	TGTGCCACCCAGGGATCCCCCTACAATGAGCAGTTCTTC	CATQGSPYNEQFF
TRBV7-2	-	-	TRBJ2-3	TGTGCCAGCAGCTTAGGCGCCCTAGCGATCACAGATACGCAGTATTTT	CASSLGALAITDTQYF
TRBV3-1/TRBV3-2	-	TRBD2	TRBJ2-3	TGTGCCAGCAGCCAAGCCCTCGGCGGGGGGGCGACAGATACGCAGTATTTT	CASSQALGGGATDTQYF
TRBV18	-	-	TRBJ1-1	TGTGCCAGCTCACTTCGACAGATACTCACTGAAGCTTTCTTT	CASSLRQILTEAFF
TRBV19	-	TRBD1	TRBJ1-6	TGTGCCAGTAGTATTGCAGGGACAGGGGGCGGTTCACCCCTCCACTTT	CASSIAGTGGGSPLHF
TRBV2	-	-	TRBJ2-7	TGTGCCAGCAGTGCCGCCTACGAGCAGTACTTC	CASSAAYEQYF
TRBV18	-	TRBD1	TRBJ1-2	TGTGCCAGCTCACCCCGGACAGGTAGAAACCGGGATGGCTACACCTTC	CASSPRTGRNRDGYTF
TRBV10-3	-	-	TRBJ2-2	TGTGCCATCAGTATAGACACGACCTTCGCGAACACCGGGGAGCTGTTTTTT	CAISIDTTFANTGELFF
TRBV6-2/TRBV6-3	-	TRBD2	TRBJ2-3	TGTGCCAGCAGTCCGGGACTACTAGCGGCCACAGATACGCAGTATTTT	CASSPGLLAATDTQYF
TRBV5-1	-	-	TRBJ2-7	TGCGCCAGCAGCCCCGGGACACAGTACGAGCAGTACTTC	CASSPGTQYEQYF
TRBV7-2	-	-	TRBJ2-1	TGTGCCAGCAGCTTAGGCGCGAGCTCCTACAATGAGCAGTTCTTC	CASSLGASSYNEQFF
TRBV5-1	-	TRBD1	TRBJ1-1	TGCGCCAGCAGCCCCGGACAGGCAGGGACTGAAGCTTTCTTT	CASSPGQAGTEAFF
TRBV7-8	-	-	TRBJ2-3	TGTGCCAGCAGCCCACCAGCGGGAGATACGCAGTATTTT	CASSPPAGDTQYF
TRBV6-5	-	-	TRBJ2-1	TGTGCCAGCAGTTACTCACGGAGAGGTAATGAGCAGTTCTTC	CASSYSRRGNEQFF
TRBV4-1	-	TRBD2	TRBJ2-3	TGCGCCAGCAGCCAAGATATAACTAGCGGGATCATCACAGATACGCAGTATTTT	CASSQDITSGIITDTQYF
TRBV3-1/TRBV3-2	-	-	TRBJ2-4	TGTGCCAGCAGCCAAGATCCGGGGATGGACATTCAGTACTTC	CASSQDPGMDIQYF
TRBV6-5	-	TRBD1	TRBJ2-7	TGTGCCAGCAGTTACGGGACAGGGAGGACCTACGAGCAGTACTTC	CASSYGTGRTYEQYF
TRBV7-9	-	TRBD1	TRBJ2-7	TGTGCCAGCAGCTTAGGCCAGGGGGTCTTCTACGAGCAGTACTTC	CASSLGQGVFYEQYF
TRBV7-9	-	-	TRBJ1-4	TGTGCCAGCAGCTTAGGTACCGGTGAAAAACTGTTTTTT	CASSLGTGEKLFF
TRBV12-2	-	-	TRBJ2-7	TGTGCAAGTCGCTTACCCCGGACTAGCGGGAGGGAAATCGCAACCTACGAGCAGTACTTC	CASRLPRTSGREIATYEQYF
TRBV5-1	-	-	TRBJ1-1	TGCGCCAGCAGCAGTGGGAGTACTGAAGCTTTCTTT	CASSSGSTEAFF
TRBV6-5	-	TRBD2	TRBJ2-1	TGTGCCAGCAGTTTCGGGACTAGCGGGGTCCGGGAGCAGTTCTTC	CASSFGTSGVREQFF
TRBV29-1	few	-	TRBJ2-7	TGCAGCGTTGTGGCTTTTTCCTACGAGCAGTACTTC	CSVVAFSYEQYF
TRBV6-1	-	TRBD1	TRBJ1-5	TGTGCCAGCAGTGACAGGGGGCCTAACAATCAGCCCCAGCATTTT	CASSDRGPNNQPQHF
TRBV3-1/TRBV3-2	-	-	TRBJ1-4	TGTGCCAGCAGCCTAAAGTTTGGGGAGGCGTGGTATGAAAAACTGTTTTTT	CASSLKFGEAWYEKLFF
TRBV7-6	-	TRBD2	TRBJ2-7	TGTGCCAGCAGCTTAGCTCCCTGGACGAGGACTAGTTCTTCCCCCTACGAGCAGTACTTC	CASSLAPWTRTSSSPYEQYF
TRBV11-2	-	-	TRBJ2-3	TGTGCCAGCAGCTTAGCGGCTAGCAGTAGGGCAGATACGCAGTATTTT	CASSLAASSRADTQYF
TRBV18	-	TRBD1	TRBJ2-1	TGTGCCAGCTCACAAGGACAGGGCTCCTACAATGAGCAGTTCTTC	CASSQGQGSYNEQFF